One sample yielded the 23 T cell receptor beta chains listed below, sequenced in a study of shared clonotypes between healthy human individuals. Some clones are missing from TCRdb's copy, which holds only in-frame ones; the method was immunoSEQ multiplex PCR. The table records some 1 million clones, 70% to 80% of them present only once. Specimen: memory CD4+ T cells sorted from blood. Subset described: CD45RA-negative fraction. These receptors came from a man aged 18 to 35 in good health.

The rearrangement links TRBV5-1 to TRBJ2-7; 7 bases are shared with TRBD1. The germline V gene has CDR1 SGHRS and CDR2 YFSETQ. The J segment lost 0 bases and the V segment lost 3 bases, leaving 6 bases of the junction unmatched. The CDR3 loop spans 15 amino acids. CDR3 sequence: CASSSGTVYSYEQYF. The CDR3 nucleotides are TGCGCCAGCAGCTCCGGGACAGTGTACTCCTACGAGCAGTACTTC.

The chain couples TRBV14 to TRBJ2-3, with 8 bases lining up with TRBD2. This CDR3 has 16 residues. Germline CDR1 and CDR2: SGHDN and FVKESK. The V gene end was trimmed by 2 bases and the J gene end by 2 bases; junction bases not matched to a gene: 6. The CDR3 sequence is CASSQIGGGTTDTQYF. The CDR3 nucleotides are TGTGCCAGCAGCCAAATTGGCGGGGGGACCACAGATACGCAGTATTTT.

The chain combines TRBV5-1 with TRBJ2-5, with D hard to call. The V gene's germline CDR1 is SGHRS and CDR2 YFSETQ. This CDR3 region has 13 residues. V was pared by 3 bases and J by 6 bases, with 12 bases between. The CDR3, as DNA: TGCGCCAGCAGCTCTGCTCAATTGCAGACCCAGTACTTC. This sequence encodes CASSSAQLQTQYF.

The chain employs TRBV30 and TRBJ2-1; D is unclear. CDR3 size: 10 residues. The V and J ends lost 5 bases and 10 bases respectively, with 9 bases between them. Germline CDR1 and CDR2: GTSNPN and SVGIG (reference sequence). The CDR3 spells CAWGVVEQFF. CDR3 sequence (DNA): TGTGCCTGGGGGGTGGTCGAGCAGTTCTTC.

This clone came up once. The chain has TRBV6-1 and TRBJ2-7; possibly TRBD2 for D (6 bases). Trimming shortened V by 10 bases and J by 1 base, and 17 bases separated the two germline ends. Germline CDR1 reads MNHNS; CDR2 reads SASEGT. The CDR3 is 14 residues long. The DNA of the CDR3 is TGTGCCACCCCAGCCGATAGCGGTTCCTACGAGCAGTACTTC. As protein: CATPADSGSYEQYF.

This chain connects TRBV10-3 to TRBJ2-1, with D maybe TRBD1 (6 bases). Between the trimmed V and J ends, which lost 6 bases and 5 bases, there was a span of 20 bases. The CDR3 extends over 16 amino acids. Germline V CDR1 and CDR2: ENHRY, SYGVKD. CDR3 DNA: TGTGCCATCAGCCAGCCTAAGGGGACACTGCACAATGAGCAGTTCTTC. It translates to CAISQPKGTLHNEQFF.

CDR3 region: CASSLPGLVHEQYF. The CDR3 bases are TGTGCCAGCAGCCTCCCAGGACTAGTCCACGAGCAGTACTTC. The V call is TRBV7-2, the J call TRBJ2-7, with 7 bases aligning to TRBD2. The CDR3 sequence is 14 residues long. Trimming cost V 5 bases and J 5 bases; bases outside gene matches: 9. The V gene's germline CDR1 is SGHTA and CDR2 FQGNSA.

This chain links TRBV27 with TRBJ1-6; D ambiguous. CDR1 is MNHEY, CDR2 SMNVEV, per germline (reference sequence). Trimming stripped 3 bases from V and 6 bases from J, with 9 bases between. The CDR3 is 14 residues long. The CDR3 bases are TGTGCCAGCAGTTTTGCTGGTTTTAATTCACCCCTCCACTTT. It specifies CASSFAGFNSPLHF.

The V and J genes are TRBV10-3 and TRBJ2-2, with D perhaps TRBD2 (6 bases). The CDR3 covers 14 residues. The germline V gene encodes CDR1 ENHRY and CDR2 SYGVKD. The ends were cut back, 6 bases at V and 1 base at J, with 9 bases in the middle. DNA for the CDR3: TGTGCCATCAGGGATAGCGGGAACACCGGGGAGCTGTTTTTT. It encodes CAIRDSGNTGELFF.

The table lists this clone with a few counts. The rearrangement links TRBV6-5 to TRBJ2-7; D is possibly TRBD2 (6 bases). Germline V gives CDR1 MNHEY, CDR2 SVGAGI. The CDR3 has 14 amino acids. V was shortened by 6 bases and J by 0 bases, with 12 bases between the two germline ends. The CDR3 spells CASSWGTSSYEQYF. The CDR3 DNA follows: TGTGCCAGCAGCTGGGGGACTTCCTCCTACGAGCAGTACTTC.

The rearrangement uses TRBV19 and TRBJ2-2; D perhaps matches TRBD1 (6 bases). In germline, CDR1 is LNHDA, CDR2 SQIVND (reference sequence). CDR3 size: 14 residues. Between the trimmed V and J ends, which lost 6 bases and 7 bases, there was a span of 15 bases. The CDR3 spells CASRRGRDIGELFF. The DNA of the CDR3 is TGTGCCAGTAGGAGGGGAAGGGACATCGGGGAGCTGTTTTTT.

This rearrangement joins TRBV7-2 to TRBJ2-7, with TRBD2 as a possible D gene (7 bases). The CDR3 has 14 residues. Trimming removed 2 bases from V and 4 bases from J, with 12 bases in between. In germline, CDR1 is SGHTA, CDR2 FQGNSA. The CDR3 spells CASSLSRGGYEQYF. CDR3 nucleotide sequence: TGTGCCAGCAGCTTATCGAGGGGGGGATACGAGCAGTACTTC.

The chain combines TRBV29-1 with TRBJ2-1; 10 nucleotides agree with TRBD2. This CDR3 is 14 amino acids long. The V and J ends lost 2 bases and 7 bases, in that order; junction bases with no gene match: 5. CDR1 is SQVTM and CDR2 is ANQGSEA in the germline V gene. CDR3 region: CSVEMVLAGNEQFF. In nucleotides, the CDR3 is TGCAGCGTTGAAATGGTACTAGCGGGAAATGAGCAGTTCTTC.

This chain joins TRBV6-5 and TRBJ2-7, with D perhaps TRBD2 (5 bases). Germline loops: CDR1 MNHEY, CDR2 SVGAGI. This CDR3 contains 15 residues. With 7 bases removed from V and 6 bases from J, the gap between germline ends came to 22 bases. The CDR3 DNA follows: TGTGCCAGCACCGCAATAGACCGACGAGAGGGCGAGCAGTACTTC. It encodes CASTAIDRREGEQYF.

This clone was observed a handful of times. The chain employs TRBV30 and TRBJ1-2; no firm D call. CDR3 size: 12 residues. CDR1 and CDR2 (germline): GTSNPN, SVGIG (reference sequence). The ends were cut back, 3 bases at V and 10 bases at J, with 15 bases in the middle. CDR3 DNA: TGTGCCTGGAGGACTTCTTGGGCGGCCTACACCTTC. Encoded protein: CAWRTSWAAYTF.

V usage is TRBV18 and J usage is TRBJ2-1; 13 positions agree with TRBD2. CDR1 is KGHSH, CDR2 LQKENI, per germline. The J segment lost 8 bases and the V segment lost 1 base, leaving 5 bases of the junction unmatched. This CDR3 has 16 amino acids. The CDR3 loop reads CASSPLTSGGAHEQFF. CDR3 coding DNA: TGTGCCAGCTCACCACTAACTAGCGGGGGGGCGCATGAGCAGTTCTTC.

This rearrangement joins TRBV4-3 to TRBJ1-4, with a weak D call TRBD1 (6 bases). The V and J ends lost 4 bases and 7 bases respectively, with 16 bases between them. The length of the CDR3 is 15 residues. Germline V gene lookup returns CDR1 LGHNA and CDR2 YSLEER. The CDR3 reads CASSRGGALGEKLFF. In DNA form, the CDR3 reads TGCGCCAGCAGCCGAGGGGGGGCCCTGGGTGAAAAACTGTTTTTT.

The CDR3 region has the DNA TGTGCCTGGAGTGTACGCCGACTGGGGACAGATACGCAGTATTTT. Its translation is CAWSVRRLGTDTQYF. The chain carries TRBV30 and TRBJ2-3; D call uncertain. The V end was cut by 0 bases, the J end by 3 bases, with 13 bases between. Germline V gives CDR1 GTSNPN, CDR2 SVGIG (reference sequence). This CDR3 has 15 residues.

The V call is TRBV19, the J call TRBJ2-5, with 7 positions matching TRBD2. This CDR3 has 14 residues. Looked up from germline, CDR1 is LNHDA and CDR2 is SQIVND (reference sequence). The V segment lost 5 bases and the J segment 7 bases; nucleotides outside the gene matches: 10. This CDR3 reads CASSPGTIGGTQYF. The CDR3 DNA sequence: TGTGCCAGTAGTCCAGGGACTATTGGGGGGACCCAGTACTTC.

The J gene is TRBJ2-5, the V gene TRBV14; possible D gene TRBD2, 6 bases. Trimming removed 4 bases at V and 4 bases at J, with 13 bases between. The CDR3 sequence is 14 residues long. Germline lookup yields CDR1 SGHDN and CDR2 FVKESK. The CDR3 nucleotides read TGTGCCAGCAGCCCGGTTAGCGGCTTAGAGACCCAGTACTTC. It specifies CASSPVSGLETQYF.

This clone was seen a few times. The V and J genes are TRBV5-1 and TRBJ2-1, with 10 bases identical to TRBD1. The V and J ends lost 4 bases and 5 bases, in that order; junction bases with no gene match: 3. Per germline, CDR1 SGHRS and CDR2 YFSETQ. The CDR3 sequence is 14 residues long. The CDR3 region has the DNA TGCGCCAGCAGCCGGGACAGGGGAAACAATGAGCAGTTCTTC. This sequence encodes CASSRDRGNNEQFF.

A remark on this clone: A read error may explain this, as a much larger clone is one base away. The rearrangement joins TRBV7-2 to TRBJ1-5, with unresolved D. Germline V CDR1 and CDR2: SGHTA, FQGNSA. Deletions cut 1 base from V and 6 bases from J, with 7 bases between. This CDR3 region has 13 residues. CDR3 sequence reads: CASSLDEGQPQHF. The CDR3 nucleotides read TGTGCCAGCAGCTTAGATGAGGGTCAGCCCCAGCATTTT.

The chain links TRBV7-6 to TRBJ2-7; TRBD1 matches 7 bases. The CDR3 sequence is 16 residues long. Germline values: CDR1 SGHVS, CDR2 FNYEAQ. The J segment lost 2 bases and the V segment lost 4 bases, leaving 11 bases of the junction unmatched. The CDR3 DNA is TGTGCCAGCAGCTCCTCCAGTCGACAGGGAACCTACGAGCAGTACTTC. Translated: CASSSSSRQGTYEQYF. The full variable domain, in which reference TRBV7-6 and TRBJ2-7 provide the parts outside the CDR3, is GAGVSQSPRYKVTKRGQDVALRCDPISGHVSLYWYRQALGQGPEFLTYFNYEAQQDKSGLPNDRFSAERPEGSISTLTIQRTEQRDSAMYRCASSSSSRQGTYEQYFGPGTRLTVT.